Shown below are 5 T cell receptor beta chains from a single sample sequenced in a study of blood T cell repertoires in COVID-19. Profiling relied on immunoSEQ multiplex PCR, and the TCRdb table lists in-frame clones only, not all of them. The sample lists about 250,000 clones, about nine tenths occurring once. Input material: PBMCs or T cells enriched from blood (not recorded which). The receptors were gathered from a middle-aged man who had recovered from COVID-19.

The chain uses TRBV9 and TRBJ2-5, with D maybe TRBD1 (6 bases). Per the germline V gene, CDR1 is SGDLS and CDR2 is YYNGEE. The CDR3 spans 15 residues. The germline V and J ends were trimmed by 2 bases and 5 bases, with 16 bases remaining between them. CDR3 in DNA: TGTGCCAGCAGCGTTGGGGGCCAGTTCAGCGAGACCCAGTACTTC. It codes for CASSVGGQFSETQYF.

This clone was seen once. CDR3 amino acids: CASSGGGYNEQFF. CDR3 coding DNA: TGTGCCAGCAGCGGTGGGGGGTACAATGAGCAGTTCTTC. The J gene is TRBJ2-1, the V gene TRBV2; maybe TRBD2 (6 bases). Germline V gives CDR1 SNHLY, CDR2 FYNNEI. This CDR3 has 13 amino acids. V dropped 6 bases and J dropped 4 bases, with 10 bases sitting between them. The complete variable domain, with remaining parts taken from reference TRBV2 and TRBJ2-1, reads EPEVTQTPSHQVTQMGQEVILRCVPISNHLYFYWYRQILGQKVEFLVSFYNNEISEKSEIFDDQFSVERPDGSNFTLKIRSTKLEDSAMYFCASSGGGYNEQFFGPGTRLTVL.

This chain connects TRBV12-3 or TRBV12-4 to TRBJ1-1; TRBD1 is a possible D gene (5 bases). V shed 5 bases and J shed 8 bases, with 12 bases lying between them. This CDR3 comprises 12 residues. This CDR3 is CASSGGFSEAFF. The CDR3 DNA sequence: TGTGCCAGCAGTGGGGGGTTCAGCGAAGCTTTCTTT.

The chain uses TRBV27 and TRBJ2-2; TRBD2 matches at 11 bases. The CDR3 has 15 amino acids. V trimming: 3 bases; J trimming: 6 bases; junction bases outside the gene matches: 3. The germline CDR1 and CDR2 sequences are MNHEY and SMNVEV (reference sequence). In DNA form, the CDR3 reads TGTGCCAGCAGTTTCTTGACTAGCGGGGCCGGGGAGCTGTTTTTT. Protein sequence: CASSFLTSGAGELFF.

The chain employs TRBV30 and TRBJ2-7, with a tentative D call TRBD1 (5 bases). V was shortened by 4 bases and J by 0 bases, with 13 bases between the two germline ends. The germline V gene has CDR1 GTSNPN and CDR2 SVGIG (reference sequence). The CDR3 is 14 amino acids. In nucleotides, the CDR3 is TGTGCCTGGATCCCTGGGGCGAGCTCCTACGAGCAGTACTTC. Translated, it gives CAWIPGASSYEQYF. Based on the CDR3 plus reference TRBV30 and TRBJ2-7, the full variable domain is SQTIHQWPATLVQPVGSPLSLECTVEGTSNPNLYWYRQAAGRGLQLLFYSVGIGQISSEVPQNLSASRPQDRQFILSSKKLLLSDSGFYLCAWIPGASSYEQYFGPGTRLTVT.